The present entry profiles one T cell receptor beta chain with its context. This CDR3 is built from 15 residues. The V end was cut by 0 bases, the J end by 4 bases, with 13 bases between. The germline V gene has CDR1 GTSNPN and CDR2 SVGIG (reference sequence). This specimen comes from a study of blood T cell repertoires in COVID-19. For the study at large: Some COVID-19 samples were acute and others convalescent; all came from the United States, Italy and Spain. The analysed material was cDNA or gDNA that came from T cells, B-cell-depleted T cells, or PBMCs.

This study enrolled people aged roughly 18 to 100 from about 26 US geographic areas. In the source study's methods: Amplifying reference gene primers gave estimates of nucleated cell counts. Sequencing was performed with immunoSEQ multiplex PCR; in TCRdb, only in-frame clones are kept and a portion is missing. The DNA was the basis for D and trimming; V, J and clone size are from that table. The table includes about 300,000 clones, 70% to 90% detected once. The sequenced sample was PBMCs or T cells enriched from blood (not recorded which). The chain combines TRBV30 with TRBJ1-5; D uncertain. The sequence came from a woman aged 25-40 years who had recovered from COVID-19. As DNA, the CDR3 is TGTGCCTGGAGTGTTTTCGGAGAGGGAAATCAGCCCCAGCATTTT. Protein product: CAWSVFGEGNQPQHF.